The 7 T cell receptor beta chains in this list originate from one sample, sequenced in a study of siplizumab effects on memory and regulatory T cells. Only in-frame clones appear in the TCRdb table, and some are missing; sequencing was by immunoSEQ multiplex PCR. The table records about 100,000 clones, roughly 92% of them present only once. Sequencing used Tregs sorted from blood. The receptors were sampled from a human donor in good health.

CDR3: CASSLDRWREQYF. DNA for the CDR3: TGTGCCAGCAGCTTAGACCGGTGGAGGGAGCAGTACTTC. The V gene is TRBV7-2, the J gene TRBJ2-7, with D maybe TRBD2 (5 bases). CDR1 is SGHTA, CDR2 FQGNSA, per germline. This CDR3 spans 13 amino acids. V lost 1 base and J lost 7, with 11 bases in between.

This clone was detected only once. CDR3 loop: CASSLSGTGTAYEQYF. In nucleotides, the CDR3 is TGTGCCAGCAGCCTCTCCGGGACGGGAACTGCCTACGAGCAGTACTTC. This chain uses TRBV11-1 with TRBJ2-7; D possibly matches TRBD1 or TRBD2 (5 bases each). The CDR3 is made up of 16 amino acids. Trimming cost V 5 bases and J 2 bases, with 19 bases left between them. Germline V gives CDR1 SGHAT, CDR2 FQDESV (reference sequence).

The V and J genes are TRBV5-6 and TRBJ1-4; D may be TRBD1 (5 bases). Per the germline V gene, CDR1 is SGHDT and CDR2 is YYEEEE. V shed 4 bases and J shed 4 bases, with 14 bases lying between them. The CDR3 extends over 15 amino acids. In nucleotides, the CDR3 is TGTGCCAGCAGCAGTACAGGTTGGGATAATGAAAAACTGTTTTTT. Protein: CASSSTGWDNEKLFF.

The CDR3, as DNA: TGCGCCAGCAGTGAGTCTCGGGCTAGCGGCCACACCGGGGAGCTGTTTTTT. Protein sequence: CASSESRASGHTGELFF. The chain links TRBV10-1 to TRBJ2-2; 7 nucleotides agree with TRBD2. Per the germline V gene, CDR1 is WNHNN and CDR2 is SYGVQD (reference sequence). Losses at the gene ends were 0 bases for V and 3 bases for J; bases not matched to a gene: 7. This CDR3 has 17 residues.

In DNA form, the CDR3 reads TGCGCCAGCAGCTTGGGGGTTTTACGAAAAAACATTCAGTACTTC. Amino acids: CASSLGVLRKNIQYF. V usage is TRBV5-1 and J usage is TRBJ2-4; D uncertain. The CDR3 contains 15 residues. Germline assignment: CDR1 SGHRS and CDR2 YFSETQ. The V end lost 0 bases, the J end lost 4 bases, and 11 bases lay between the germline ends.

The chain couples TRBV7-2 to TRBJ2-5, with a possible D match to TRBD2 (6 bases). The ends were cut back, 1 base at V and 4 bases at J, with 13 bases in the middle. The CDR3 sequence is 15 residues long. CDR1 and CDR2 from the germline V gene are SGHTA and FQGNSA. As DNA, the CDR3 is TGTGCCAGCAGCTTAGGCGAGACTAGGACAGAGACCCAGTACTTC. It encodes CASSLGETRTETQYF.

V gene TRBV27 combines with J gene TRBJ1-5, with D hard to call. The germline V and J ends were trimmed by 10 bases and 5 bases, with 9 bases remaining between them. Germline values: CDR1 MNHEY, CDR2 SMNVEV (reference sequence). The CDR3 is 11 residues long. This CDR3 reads CAIYFDQPQHF. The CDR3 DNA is TGTGCCATCTATTTCGATCAGCCCCAGCATTTT.